This T cell receptor (beta chain) was sequenced in a study of beta chain features in type 1 diabetes. What was sequenced were expressed TCRB transcripts, since all of the isolated RNA had been reverse transcribed. Profiling relied on immunoSEQ multiplex PCR, and the TCRdb table lists in-frame clones only, not all of them. The sample lists 150,000 or so clones, 7% to 10% occurring once. CDR3 length: 12 amino acids. CDR1 is GTSNPN, CDR2 SVGIG, per germline (reference sequence). Deletions cut 0 bases from V and 3 bases from J, with 6 bases between. As concerns this clone: This CDR3 is also generated by other DNA sequences in the sample.

The genes are TRBV30 and TRBJ2-7; D possibly corresponds to TRBD1 (5 bases). Specimen: central memory CD4+ T cells from blood. The sequence came from a woman aged 18-30 years in good health. Here the CDR3 reads CAWSVQGYEQYF. The CDR3 bases are TGTGCCTGGAGTGTCCAGGGCTACGAGCAGTACTTC.